This T cell receptor beta chain was profiled in a study of T cells in Graves' hyperthyroidism and ophthalmopathy. Study in general: Prior to any treatment, at the point of initial diagnosis, peripheral blood was collected.

This clonotype was picked up many times. The hyperthyroidism patients had all been newly diagnosed, and their disease duration was under 2 months. Their ages ranged from 18 to 65 years. From RNA transcripts, TCR beta CDR3 regions were amplified. Primed by the HTBI set, a first-round RT-PCR was run on the TCR CDR3. Via MiXCR, TCRdb re-called the multiplex PCR reads, giving one row per CDR3 protein. The table includes under 400,000 distinct CDR3 sequences, roughly 15% detected once. The trim removed 2 bases at V and 7 bases at J, leaving 12 bases unmatched. This CDR3 has 16 residues. Per the germline V gene, CDR1 is SGHRS and CDR2 is YFSETQ.

The TCR sequence derives from a man in his thirties or forties with Graves' hyperthyroidism. The sample consisted of blood. The gene calls are TRBV5-1 and TRBJ2-1; 7 bases agree with TRBD2. CDR3 DNA sequence: TGCGCCAGCAGCTTAATGGCTAGCGGAGGGGTAAATGAGCAGTTCTTC. Its protein is CASSLMASGGVNEQFF.